Below are 17 T cell receptor beta chains sequenced from a single sample in a study of shared clonotypes between healthy human individuals. The method was immunoSEQ multiplex PCR; TCRdb's version includes in-frame clones alone and lacks a portion of them. The sample lists 1.4 million to 1.5 million clones, roughly 96% seen once, with more than 0.9% in the top ten. The sequenced sample consisted of naive CD4+ T cells sorted from blood. This sample's subset: CD45RA+ positively selected. The source of these receptors is a man aged 25 to 40 in good health.

This rearrangement joins TRBV14 to TRBJ2-1, with 8 bases aligning to TRBD2. This CDR3 spans 18 amino acids. The J segment lost 7 bases and the V segment lost 4 bases, leaving 18 bases of the junction unmatched. The germline V gene has CDR1 SGHDN and CDR2 FVKESK. CDR3 coding DNA: TGTGCCAGCAGCCCGCCGGGACAAATTTTAGCGGGAATTAATGAGCAGTTCTTC. The encoded protein is CASSPPGQILAGINEQFF.

The V and J genes are TRBV6-5 and TRBJ1-1, with D perhaps TRBD1 (5 bases). The CDR3 runs 14 residues. The germline V gene has CDR1 MNHEY and CDR2 SVGAGI. Between the trimmed V and J ends, which lost 5 bases and 4 bases, there was a span of 14 bases. Here the CDR3 reads CASSRGTAGTEAFF. In DNA form, the CDR3 reads TGTGCCAGCAGTCGGGGGACGGCGGGCACTGAAGCTTTCTTT.

This chain joins TRBV19 and TRBJ2-7; TRBD1 matches at 8 bases. The CDR3 is 16 amino acids. Germline values: CDR1 LNHDA, CDR2 SQIVND (reference sequence). V trimming: 2 bases; J trimming: 1 base; junction bases outside the gene matches: 7. The CDR3 DNA follows: TGTGCCAGTAGTATACCCGGACAGGGCGGATCCTACGAGCAGTACTTC. It encodes CASSIPGQGGSYEQYF.

V and J are TRBV6-5 and TRBJ2-3; D is unresolved. V dropped 5 bases and J dropped 3 bases, with 12 bases sitting between them. The CDR3 has 14 amino acids. Per germline, CDR1 MNHEY and CDR2 SVGAGI. CDR3 region: CASSERVSTDTQYF. The CDR3 nucleotides read TGTGCCAGCAGTGAACGGGTTTCGACAGATACGCAGTATTTT.

The chain combines TRBV7-8 with TRBJ2-3; 13 positions match TRBD2. CDR3 length: 22 amino acids. Germline lookup yields CDR1 SGHVS and CDR2 FQNEAQ. J gave up 0 bases and V 4 bases, and 19 bases lay outside the gene matches. CDR3 protein: CASSSANPMGLAGTPSTDTQYF. DNA of the CDR3: TGTGCCAGCAGCTCGGCAAACCCCATGGGACTAGCGGGGACCCCGAGCACAGATACGCAGTATTTT.

The CDR3 DNA follows: TGTGCCAGCAGCTTAGATTTGACAGCCCCAACAAAAAACATTCAGTACTTC. It codes for CASSLDLTAPTKNIQYF. This chain uses TRBV11-2 with TRBJ2-4, with a possible D match to TRBD1 (5 bases). Trimming removed 0 bases from V and 4 bases from J, with 16 bases in between. Germline CDR1 SGHAT, CDR2 FQNNGV. CDR3 size: 17 residues.

The chain is built from TRBV19 and TRBJ2-7, with 8 bases identical to TRBD1. The J segment lost 4 bases and the V segment lost 10 bases, leaving 6 bases of the junction unmatched. This CDR3 region has 12 residues. Germline-derived CDR1 and CDR2 are LNHDA and SQIVND (reference sequence). The CDR3 region has the DNA TGTGCCACCGGGACAGGAGGATACGAGCAGTACTTC. Its translation is CATGTGGYEQYF.

For the CDR3, the DNA is TGTGCCAGCAGGCGTACAGGGGCTGGAAACACCATATATTTT. Protein product: CASRRTGAGNTIYF. The gene calls are TRBV7-2 and TRBJ1-3, with 7 bases aligning to TRBD1. V lost 6 bases to trimming and J lost 2 bases; unmatched junction nucleotides: 4. This CDR3 comprises 14 residues. Germline V gene sequence: CDR1 SGHTA, CDR2 FQGNSA.

The J gene is TRBJ2-7, the V gene TRBV18, with TRBD1 identical over 7 bases. V shed 2 bases, J shed 0 bases, and the junction held 7 bases outside the gene matches. Germline CDR1 reads KGHSH; CDR2 reads LQKENI. The length of the CDR3 is 16 residues. CDR3 nucleotide sequence: TGTGCCAGCTCACCATTACAGGGGAATCCCTCCTACGAGCAGTACTTC. Protein: CASSPLQGNPSYEQYF.

CDR3 bases: TGCGCCAGCAGCTTGGAAGCGACAGGAAACACCGGGGAGCTGTTTTTT. This sequence encodes CASSLEATGNTGELFF. The V call is TRBV5-1, the J call TRBJ2-2, with D maybe TRBD1 (6 bases). The CDR3 consists of 16 residues. Per germline, CDR1 SGHRS and CDR2 YFSETQ. V shed 0 bases and J shed 2 bases, with 11 bases lying between them. The full variable domain, with the rest looked up from reference TRBV5-1 and TRBJ2-2, is KAGVTQTPRYLIKTRGQQVTLSCSPISGHRSVSWYQQTPGQGLQFLFEYFSETQRNKGNFPGRFSGRQFSNSRSEMNVSTLELGDSALYLCASSLEATGNTGELFFGEGSRLTVL.

This rearrangement joins TRBV2 to TRBJ2-1; 8 positions agree with TRBD1. Unmatched junction bases numbered 4, after V lost 6 bases and J lost 0 bases. CDR1 SNHLY and CDR2 FYNNEI come from the germline V gene. This CDR3 spans 15 amino acids. CDR3 bases: TGTGCCAGCAGCGACAGGGGCCTCTCCTACAATGAGCAGTTCTTC. Amino acid sequence: CASSDRGLSYNEQFF.

The CDR3 sequence: CASSRDPLETQYF. In nucleotides, the CDR3 is TGTGCCAGCAGCAGGGACCCCCTGGAGACCCAGTACTTC. The chain recombines TRBV9 with TRBJ2-5; TRBD1 or TRBD2 may be the D gene (5 bases each). CDR3 length equals 13 residues. The V gene lost 4 bases and the J gene lost 5 bases, with 12 bases spanning the gap. Germline V gene data show CDR1 as SGDLS and CDR2 as YYNGEE.

The genes are TRBV14 and TRBJ2-2, with D uncertain. The CDR3 runs to 14 residues. Germline V gives CDR1 SGHDN, CDR2 FVKESK. Trimming took off 1 base at V and 7 bases at J, with 10 bases between the two ends. DNA of the CDR3: TGTGCCAGCAGCCAAGTGGGTGTTGACGGGGAGCTGTTTTTT. It specifies CASSQVGVDGELFF.

This clone was found a few times. V gene TRBV5-1 combines with J gene TRBJ2-7; possible D gene TRBD2, 5 bases. This CDR3 is built from 16 residues. Trimming took off 0 bases at V and 3 bases at J, with 16 bases between the two ends. Germline V gene lookup returns CDR1 SGHRS and CDR2 YFSETQ. CDR3 sequence reads: CASSLGGAGQHYEQYF. CDR3 coding DNA: TGCGCCAGCAGCTTGGGAGGTGCGGGTCAGCACTACGAGCAGTACTTC.

CDR3 sequence: CAWGPGTANYEQYF. The CDR3 DNA follows: TGTGCCTGGGGTCCCGGGACAGCGAACTACGAGCAGTACTTC. The rearrangement links TRBV30 to TRBJ2-7; 7 bases map to TRBD1. The CDR3 consists of 14 residues. Germline-derived CDR1 and CDR2 are GTSNPN and SVGIG (reference sequence). The ends lost 5 bases at V and 3 bases at J; junction bases unmatched: 10.

The chain joins TRBV6-1 to TRBJ2-7; 7 bases are shared with TRBD1. The trim removed 7 bases at V and 5 bases at J, leaving 8 bases unmatched. This CDR3 comprises 13 residues. Germline loops: CDR1 MNHNS, CDR2 SASEGT. The CDR3 spells CASTRQGTDEQYF. The CDR3 DNA reads as TGTGCCAGCACTCGACAGGGTACGGACGAGCAGTACTTC.

The gene calls are TRBV5-1 and TRBJ2-1, with 8 nucleotides matching TRBD1. The CDR3 runs 16 residues. V shed 4 bases, J shed 3 bases, and the junction held 9 bases outside the gene matches. CDR1 SGHRS and CDR2 YFSETQ come from the germline V gene. CDR3 residues: CASSPTAGGVYNEQFF. CDR3 sequence (DNA): TGCGCCAGCAGCCCCACCGCAGGGGGCGTCTACAATGAGCAGTTCTTC.